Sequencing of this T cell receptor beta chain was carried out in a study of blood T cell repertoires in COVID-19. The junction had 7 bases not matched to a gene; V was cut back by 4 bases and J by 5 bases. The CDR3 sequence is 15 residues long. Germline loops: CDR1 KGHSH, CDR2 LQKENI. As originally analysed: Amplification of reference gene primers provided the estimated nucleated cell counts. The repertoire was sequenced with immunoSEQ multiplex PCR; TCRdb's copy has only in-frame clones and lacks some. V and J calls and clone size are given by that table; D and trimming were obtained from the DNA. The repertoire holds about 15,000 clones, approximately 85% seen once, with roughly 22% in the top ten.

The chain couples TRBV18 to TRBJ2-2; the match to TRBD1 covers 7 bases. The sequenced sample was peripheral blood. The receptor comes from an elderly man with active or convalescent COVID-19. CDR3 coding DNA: TGTGCCAGCTCACAAGGGGGCGCCGGGACCGGGGAGCTGTTTTTT. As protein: CASSQGGAGTGELFF.